Listed here is a single T cell receptor beta chain. Germline-derived CDR1 and CDR2 are MNHEY and SVGAGI. The V segment lost 2 bases and the J segment 1 base; nucleotides outside the gene matches: 5. The CDR3 totals 16 residues. This sample was included in a study of PD-L1 blockade in urothelial cancer. Study as a whole: When patients started atezolizumab around 2014, it was given at 1,200 mg intravenously every 3 weeks. Anywhere from 0 to 3 prior chemotherapy regimens had been received by patients.

Repertoires were generated with immunoSEQ multiplex PCR, while TCRdb's copy carries only in-frame clones and drops some. Here the sample spans 70,000 to 85,000 clones, approximately 81% being singletons. The sequence derives from a man in his 70s with urothelial cancer. The chain recombines TRBV6-5 with TRBJ1-1; TRBD1 matches 9 bases. This specimen was PBMCs, taken around atezolizumab (anti-PD-L1) treatment. The CDR3 region has the DNA TGTGCCAGCAGTTACCGGACAGGGGAGCCGAACACTGAAGCTTTCTTT. The encoded protein is CASSYRTGEPNTEAFF.